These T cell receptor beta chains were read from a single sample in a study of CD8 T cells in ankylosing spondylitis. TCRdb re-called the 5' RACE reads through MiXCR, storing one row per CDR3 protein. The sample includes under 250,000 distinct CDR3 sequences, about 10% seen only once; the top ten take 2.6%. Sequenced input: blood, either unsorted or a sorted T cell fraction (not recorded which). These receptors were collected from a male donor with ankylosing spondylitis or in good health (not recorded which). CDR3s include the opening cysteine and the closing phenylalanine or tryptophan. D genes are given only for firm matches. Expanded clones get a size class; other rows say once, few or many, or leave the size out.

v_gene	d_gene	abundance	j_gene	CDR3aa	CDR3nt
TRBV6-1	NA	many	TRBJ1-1	CASSDIYTEAFF	TGTGCCAGCAGTGATATCTACACTGAAGCTTTCTTT
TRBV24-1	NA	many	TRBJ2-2	CATSATGAGELFF	TGTGCCACCAGTGCCACCGGAGCGGGGGAGCTGTTTTTT
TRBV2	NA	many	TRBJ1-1	CASSGPARAGAFF	TGTGCCAGCAGTGGGCCGGCGCGGGCGGGAGCTTTCTTT
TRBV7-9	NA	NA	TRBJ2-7	CASSLGTGEQYF	TGTGCCAGCAGCTTAGGCACGGGGGAGCAGTACTTC
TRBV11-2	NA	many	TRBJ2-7	CASSLGQLSSYEQYF	TGTGCCAGCAGCTTAGGGCAGTTGAGCTCCTACGAGCAGTACTTC
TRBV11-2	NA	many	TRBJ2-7	CASSKNIYEQYF	TGTGCCAGCAGCAAAAACATCTACGAGCAGTACTTC
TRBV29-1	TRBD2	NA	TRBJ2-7	CSARGGRGKFDEQYF	TGCAGCGCTCGGGGGGGCAGGGGAAAATTTGACGAGCAGTACTTC
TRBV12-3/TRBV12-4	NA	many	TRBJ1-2	CASSLEVGRGYGYTF	TGTGCCAGCAGTCTAGAGGTGGGCAGGGGCTATGGCTACACCTTC
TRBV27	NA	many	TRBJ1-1	CASSLRQTMNTEAFF	TGTGCCAGCAGTTTGAGGCAGACCATGAACACTGAAGCTTTCTTT
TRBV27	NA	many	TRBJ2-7	CASSLITGPTYEQYF	TGTGCCAGCAGTTTAATAACGGGTCCCACCTACGAGCAGTACTTC
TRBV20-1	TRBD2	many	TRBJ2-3	CSAPPQLAGGFTDTQYF	TGCAGTGCCCCCCCTCAACTAGCGGGGGGATTCACAGATACGCAGTATTTT
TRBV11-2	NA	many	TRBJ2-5	CASSLGHGTETQYF	TGTGCCAGCAGCTTAGGTCACGGTACAGAGACCCAGTACTTC
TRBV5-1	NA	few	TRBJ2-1	CASVRGNEQFF	TGCGCCAGCGTCCGCGGCAATGAGCAGTTCTTC
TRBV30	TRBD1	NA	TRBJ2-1	CAWSVGQGNNNEQFF	TGTGCCTGGAGTGTTGGACAGGGAAACAACAATGAGCAGTTCTTC
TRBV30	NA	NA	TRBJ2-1	CAWNLANYNEQFF	TGTGCCTGGAACCTAGCGAACTACAATGAGCAGTTCTTC
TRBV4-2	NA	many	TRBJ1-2	CASSQRKATPYGYTF	TGTGCCAGCAGCCAGCGAAAGGCGACTCCCTATGGCTACACCTTC
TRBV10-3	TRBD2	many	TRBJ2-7	CAISSFGTISSYEQYF	TGTGCCATCAGTTCCTTCGGGACTATCAGCTCCTACGAGCAGTACTTC
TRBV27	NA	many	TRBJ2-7	CASSRPRGLGYEQYF	TGTGCCAGCAGTCGTCCCCGGGGCCTGGGGTACGAGCAGTACTTC
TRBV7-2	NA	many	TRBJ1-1	CASSLALGRGSTEAFF	TGTGCCAGCAGCTTAGCGTTGGGTAGGGGAAGTACTGAAGCTTTCTTT
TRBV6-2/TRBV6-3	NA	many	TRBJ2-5	CASNPPQRQETQYF	TGTGCCAGCAACCCCCCCCAACGCCAAGAGACCCAGTACTTC
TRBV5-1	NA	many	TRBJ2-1	CASNMEAEGEQFF	TGCGCCAGCAATATGGAAGCGGAGGGTGAGCAGTTCTTC
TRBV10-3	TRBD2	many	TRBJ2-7	CAIGIRSSGRAYDEQYF	TGTGCCATCGGGATAAGGTCCAGCGGGAGGGCCTATGACGAGCAGTACTTC
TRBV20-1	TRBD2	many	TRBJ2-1	CSALGLAGENEQFF	TGCAGTGCCTTGGGACTAGCGGGGGAGAATGAGCAGTTCTTC
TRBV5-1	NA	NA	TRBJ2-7	CASSLLRSTVDPYEQYF	TGCGCCAGCAGCTTGCTACGATCCACGGTCGACCCCTACGAGCAGTACTTC
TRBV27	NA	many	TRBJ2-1	CASKGGLTNNEQFF	TGTGCCAGCAAGGGCGGCCTTACTAACAATGAGCAGTTCTTC
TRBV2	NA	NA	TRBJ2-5	CASSGLGAATQYF	TGTGCCAGCAGTGGGCTAGGGGCTGCGACCCAGTACTTC
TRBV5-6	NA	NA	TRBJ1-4	CASSSPARGRSEKLFF	TGTGCCAGCAGTTCTCCGGCGCGGGGTCGAAGCGAAAAACTGTTTTTT
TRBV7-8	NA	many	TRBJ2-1	CASSFGPQGAGYNEQFF	TGTGCCAGCAGCTTCGGCCCCCAGGGCGCCGGATACAATGAGCAGTTCTTC
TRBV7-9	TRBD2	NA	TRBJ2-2	CATGREMNTGELFF	TGTGCCACCGGGCGGGAGATGAACACCGGGGAGCTGTTTTTT
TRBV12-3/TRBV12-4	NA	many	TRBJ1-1	CASSFSGRENTEAFF	TGTGCCAGCAGTTTTTCGGGGCGGGAGAACACTGAAGCTTTCTTT
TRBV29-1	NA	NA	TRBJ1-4	CSVGPRLFF	TGCAGCGTTGGACCGAGACTGTTTTTT
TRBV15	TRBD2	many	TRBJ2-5	CATSDMGLASQETQYF	TGTGCCACCAGCGATATGGGACTAGCTTCTCAAGAGACCCAGTACTTC
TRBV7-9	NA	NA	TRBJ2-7	CASSWGPDYEQYF	TGTGCCAGCAGCTGGGGGCCCGACTACGAGCAGTACTTC
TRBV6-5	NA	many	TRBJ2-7	CASSSPGQHHEQYF	TGTGCCAGCAGTTCTCCCGGACAGCACCACGAGCAGTACTTC
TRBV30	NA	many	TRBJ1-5	CAWSLRSNQPQHF	TGTGCCTGGAGTTTGCGGAGCAATCAGCCCCAGCATTTT